The present T cell receptor beta chain was sequenced within a study of blood T cells in healthy people across ages. The CDR3 sequence is 16 residues long. Deletions cut 2 bases from V and 2 bases from J, with 15 bases between. The germline CDR1 and CDR2 sequences are MNHNY and SVGAGI (reference sequence). Primers used in a second PCR of about 7 to 12 cycles were a sample-barcoded 5' primer and a J-beta primer mix. MiXCR, run by TCRdb on the 5' RACE reads, gives a single entry per CDR3 protein. The table lists 900,000 to 950,000 distinct CDR3 sequences, almost 30% of them singletons. These data also featured in a second study, about T cells of mothers and their children.

This receptor was obtained from a woman in her thirties or forties in good health. The chain carries TRBV6-6 and TRBJ1-1, with D possibly matching TRBD1 (5 bases). Sequenced: blood. CDR3 sequence reads: CASSYDSLDVNTEAFF. The CDR3 DNA is TGTGCCAGCAGTTACGACAGCCTAGACGTAAACACTGAAGCTTTCTTT.